This T cell receptor (beta chain) was recorded in a study of shared clonotypes between healthy human individuals (dated by TCRdb to the early 2020s). Study-level background: Two women and a few men aged 18 to 49 years were included in the cohort. To increase sequencing depth and limit assay-specific biases, TCR repertoire library preparation and sequencing were carried out by different laboratories using diverse techniques. Blood TCR repertoires of roughly five healthy adults were deeply sequenced to estimate repertoire size and the extent of clonotype sharing between individuals. Per donor, three plates each were used for CD4 naive and CD4 memory, two for CD8 naive, and one for CD8 memory. Per donor, leukapheresis produced somewhere between about 0.85 and 9.5 billion PBMCs. Points the paper makes about the study in general: Estimated clonotype richness was generally larger for naive than for memory subsets. Pairwise subsampling indicated that sequencing depth was expected to affect the degree of clonotype sharing among donors. Higher generation probabilities were observed for clonotypes shared by all four sorted-subset donors than for non-shared clonotypes. Because the study included a small number of donors, the genetic and exposure-history diversity represented was limited. Only blood was sampled, and tissue TCR repertoires likely differ from those in blood. Even with the large sequencing depth, rarefaction of the sorted-subset datasets indicated that sequencing was incomplete. About 4.5% of naive CD4, roughly 3.5% of naive CD8, 2% to 2.5% of memory CD4, and approximately 0.4% of memory CD8 clonotypes were shared across several donors.

Per the germline V gene, MDHEN is the CDR1 and SYDVKM is the CDR2. Relative to germline, V is 6 bases shorter and J is 6 bases shorter, with 10 bases between their ends. The CDR3 covers 12 residues, taking in both the cysteine and the phenylalanine. The kept DNA is CDR3 alone, 36 bases in frame from the first base. TCR CDR3 regions were amplified from genomic DNA by multiplex PCR using the deep immunoSEQ assay. For each cell subset, the extracted genomic DNA was distributed evenly across all wells of several immunoSEQ 96-well plates, and each plate served as one replicate. For sorted subsets, 150 to 250 ng genomic DNA, equal to 30,000 or so T cell genomes, was loaded into each replicate PCR. Purified libraries were quantified with a Qubit 3.0 fluorometer, sized on a Bioanalyzer 2100, and re-quantified with the KAPA Library Quantification kit. Every immunoSEQ 96-well plate was sequenced on a separate single-read 150-cycle Illumina NextSeq 550 flow cell. Per the original workflow: Because the immunoSEQ output included only junctional sequences and no quality scores, the filtering could not be the same as the filtering used for full-length reads. To assign V/J genes and CDR3, sequences were annotated against IMGT germline references using PyIR, a Python wrapper for IgBLAST v1.9. Reads with weak V/J assignments (E-value above 1e-6), missing CDR3, stop codons, out-of-frame junctions, or ambiguous translated residues were removed. V3J clonotypes were defined by identical inferred V gene, J gene, and CDR3 amino acid sequence. To compute the percentage overlap between repertoires, the number of shared unique clonotypes was divided by the size of the smaller repertoire. Repertoire richness was assessed with RTK rarefaction, the Chao1 estimator, and Recon v2.1 estimates of unobserved clonotypes. Generation probabilities were computed with OLGA for all TCRbeta clonotypes obtained by the gDNA method from several donors. What TCRdb holds here is the immuneACCESS table cut down to in-frame rearrangements. Part of the clones is not present; checked against another copy, under half of the missing clones reflect an unresolved V gene, and the others are unexplained. D and trimming were read from the DNA, whereas the V and J calls and clone size are those reported in that table. The sample table records about 800,000 clones; 95% to 97% of these occur just once. Jointly, the top ten make up roughly 0.23% of the sample.

Remarks on this clone: Its antigen has not been determined. Base qualities are not provided; no much larger clone lies one nucleotide away.

CD8 naive samples were CD45RO-negative cells positively selected for CCR7, giving a CD45RA+CCR7+ population that excluded TemRA cells. The donors were healthy, HIV-negative adults who had no recently reported acute infections or vaccinations. Only Caucasian adults living in Nashville, Tennessee, USA were represented among the donors. Blood was collected by leukapheresis, and PBMCs were isolated by Ficoll-Histopaque density gradient centrifugation and then cryopreserved in liquid nitrogen vapor phase. Purity and quantity of every magnetically sorted T cell population were checked by analytical flow cytometry. Genomic DNA was isolated from each sorted fraction and quantified by UV absorbance on a Nanodrop 2000c.

Sequenced: naive CD8+ T cells sorted from blood. The cell subset or site label for this specimen denotes: CD45RA+CCR7+. The sequence derives from a young man in good health. The rearrangement joined TRBV28 to TRBJ2-3, with the identity of the D gene unclear. Read as DNA, the sequence is TGTGCCAGCAGCCATGGTCGGGATACGCAGTATTTT. It translates to CASSHGRDTQYF.